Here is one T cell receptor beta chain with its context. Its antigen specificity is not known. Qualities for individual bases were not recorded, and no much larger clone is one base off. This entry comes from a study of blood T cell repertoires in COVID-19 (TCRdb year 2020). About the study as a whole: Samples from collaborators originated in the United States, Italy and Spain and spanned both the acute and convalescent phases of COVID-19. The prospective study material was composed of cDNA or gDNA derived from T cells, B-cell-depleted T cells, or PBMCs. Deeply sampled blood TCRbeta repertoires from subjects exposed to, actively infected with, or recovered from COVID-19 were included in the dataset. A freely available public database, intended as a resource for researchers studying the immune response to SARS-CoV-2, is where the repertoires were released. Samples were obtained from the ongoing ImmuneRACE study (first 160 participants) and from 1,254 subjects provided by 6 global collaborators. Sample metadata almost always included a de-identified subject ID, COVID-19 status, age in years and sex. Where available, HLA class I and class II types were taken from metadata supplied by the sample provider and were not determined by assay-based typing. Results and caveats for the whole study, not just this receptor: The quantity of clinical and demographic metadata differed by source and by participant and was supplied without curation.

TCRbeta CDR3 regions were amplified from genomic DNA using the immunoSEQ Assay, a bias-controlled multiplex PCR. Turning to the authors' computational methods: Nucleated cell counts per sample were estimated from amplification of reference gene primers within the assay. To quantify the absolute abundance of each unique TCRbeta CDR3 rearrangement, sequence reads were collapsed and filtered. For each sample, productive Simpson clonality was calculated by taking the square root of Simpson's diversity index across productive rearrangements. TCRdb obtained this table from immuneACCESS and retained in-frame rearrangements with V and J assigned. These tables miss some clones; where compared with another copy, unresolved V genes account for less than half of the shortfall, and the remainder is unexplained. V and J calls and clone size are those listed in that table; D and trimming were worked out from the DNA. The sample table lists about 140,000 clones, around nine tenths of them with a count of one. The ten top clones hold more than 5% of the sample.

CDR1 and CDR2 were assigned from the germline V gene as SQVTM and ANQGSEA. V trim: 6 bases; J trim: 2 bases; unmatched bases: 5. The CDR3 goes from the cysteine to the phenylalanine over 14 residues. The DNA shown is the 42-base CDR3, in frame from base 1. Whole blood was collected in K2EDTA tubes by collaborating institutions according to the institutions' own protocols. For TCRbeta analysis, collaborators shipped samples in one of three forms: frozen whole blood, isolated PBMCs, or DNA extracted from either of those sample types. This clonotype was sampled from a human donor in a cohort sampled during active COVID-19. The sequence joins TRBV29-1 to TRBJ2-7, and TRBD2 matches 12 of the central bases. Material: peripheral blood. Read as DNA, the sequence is TGCAGCGTCCAACTAGCGGGGGGCGCCTACGAGCAGTACTTC. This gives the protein CSVQLAGGAYEQYF.